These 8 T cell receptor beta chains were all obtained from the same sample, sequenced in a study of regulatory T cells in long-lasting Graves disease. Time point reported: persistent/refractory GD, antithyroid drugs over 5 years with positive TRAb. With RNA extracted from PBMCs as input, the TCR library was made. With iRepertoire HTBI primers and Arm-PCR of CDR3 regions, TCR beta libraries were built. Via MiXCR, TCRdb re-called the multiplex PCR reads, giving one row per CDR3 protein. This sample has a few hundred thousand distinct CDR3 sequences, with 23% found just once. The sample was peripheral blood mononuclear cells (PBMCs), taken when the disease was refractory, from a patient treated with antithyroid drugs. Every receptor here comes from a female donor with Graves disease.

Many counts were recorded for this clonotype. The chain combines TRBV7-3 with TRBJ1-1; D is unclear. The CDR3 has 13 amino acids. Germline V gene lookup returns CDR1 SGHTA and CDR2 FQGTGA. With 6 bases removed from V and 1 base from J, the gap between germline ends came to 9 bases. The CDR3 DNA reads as TGTGCCAGCAGGTCTTCCCCGAACACTGAAGCTTTCTTT. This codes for CASRSSPNTEAFF.

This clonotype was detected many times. This CDR3 is CASSSGRSSEQYF. As DNA, the CDR3 is TGTGCCAGCAGCTCGGGACGGTCTTCCGAGCAGTACTTC. The chain recombines TRBV11-2 with TRBJ2-7; either TRBD1 or TRBD2 may fit D (5 bases each). The V gene's germline CDR1 is SGHAT and CDR2 FQNNGV. The CDR3 is 13 amino acids. V was trimmed by 4 bases and J by 6 bases, leaving 13 bases between them. The full variable domain, rest sourced from reference TRBV11-2 and TRBJ2-7, is EAGVAQSPRYKIIEKRQSVAFWCNPISGHATLYWYQQILGQGPKLLIQFQNNGVVDDSQLPKDRFSAERLKGVDSTLKIQPAKLEDSAVYLCASSSGRSSEQYFGPGTRLTVT.

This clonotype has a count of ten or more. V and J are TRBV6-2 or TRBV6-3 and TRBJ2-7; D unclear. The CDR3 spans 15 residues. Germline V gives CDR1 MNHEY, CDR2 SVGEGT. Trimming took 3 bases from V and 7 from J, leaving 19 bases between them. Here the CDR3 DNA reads TGTGCCAGCAGTTATTCTGGTAGCAGAGCCTTGGAGCAGTACTTC. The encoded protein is CASSYSGSRALEQYF.

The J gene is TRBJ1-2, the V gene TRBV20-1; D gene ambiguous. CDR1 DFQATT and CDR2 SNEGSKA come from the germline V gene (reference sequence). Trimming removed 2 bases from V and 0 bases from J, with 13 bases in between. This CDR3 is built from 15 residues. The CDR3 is CSARSPRVANYGYTF. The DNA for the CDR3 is TGCAGTGCTAGAAGCCCCCGGGTAGCTAACTATGGCTACACCTTC.

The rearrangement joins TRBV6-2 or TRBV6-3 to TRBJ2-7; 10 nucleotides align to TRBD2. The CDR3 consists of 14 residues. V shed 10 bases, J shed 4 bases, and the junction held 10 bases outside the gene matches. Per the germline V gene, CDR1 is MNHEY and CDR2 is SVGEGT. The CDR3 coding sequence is TGTGCCATCGCCCAACTAGCGGGAAAATACGAGCAGTACTTC. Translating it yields CAIAQLAGKYEQYF.

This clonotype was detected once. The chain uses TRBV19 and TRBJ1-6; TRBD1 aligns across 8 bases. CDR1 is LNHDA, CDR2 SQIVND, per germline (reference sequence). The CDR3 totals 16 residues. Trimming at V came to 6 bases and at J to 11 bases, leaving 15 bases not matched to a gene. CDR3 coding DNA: TGTGCCAGTAGCACGAAGGGTAGGACAGGGATGACACCCCTCCACTTT. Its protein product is CASSTKGRTGMTPLHF.

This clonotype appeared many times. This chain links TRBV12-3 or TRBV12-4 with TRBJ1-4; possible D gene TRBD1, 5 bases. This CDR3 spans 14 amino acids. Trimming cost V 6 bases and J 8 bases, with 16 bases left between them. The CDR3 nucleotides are TGTGCCAGCAGCCTACGCGGGGGTGGGGAAAAACTGTTTTTT. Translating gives CASSLRGGGEKLFF.

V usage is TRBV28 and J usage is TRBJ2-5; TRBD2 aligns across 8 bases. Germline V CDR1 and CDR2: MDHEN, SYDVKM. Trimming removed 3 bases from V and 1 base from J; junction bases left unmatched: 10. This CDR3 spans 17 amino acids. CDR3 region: CASSFASSGGFQETQYF. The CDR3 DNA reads TGTGCCAGCAGTTTTGCATCAAGCGGGGGTTTCCAAGAGACCCAGTACTTC.